These 18 T cell receptor beta chains came from one sample sequenced in a study of T cells after yellow fever vaccination (dated by TCRdb to about 2019). Library method: 5' RACE. The instrument given in TCRdb is Illumina NovaSeq 6000. Using fastp trimming at Q25 and MiXCR clonotype assembly, TCRdb reanalyzed the public sequencing data and kept in-frame beta chains. Records with the same CDR3 protein are collapsed into one entry carrying the most frequent genes and DNA. Recorded for this sample are around 320,000 distinct CDR3 sequences; 8.5% to 10% of them occurred a single time. In total, the top ten clones hold around 3.1% of the sample. The treatment or condition label, as the study defines it: live attenuated yellow fever vaccine strain. This specimen consisted of CD4+ T cells sorted from PBMCs, obtained 5 days after the yellow fever booster vaccination. The receptor set was obtained from a man younger than 35 who received the YFV17D yellow fever vaccine.

This sequence joins TRBV6-4 and TRBJ2-1; 9 positions match TRBD1. V shed 7 bases, J shed 5 bases, and the junction held 9 bases outside the gene matches. In germline, CDR1 is MRHNA, CDR2 SNTAGT. The CDR3 has 15 amino acids. The CDR3 spells CASKSMGQGHNEQFF. The CDR3 DNA sequence: TGTGCCAGCAAGTCCATGGGACAGGGCCACAATGAGCAGTTCTTC.

The chain has TRBV28 and TRBJ2-3, with D unclear. The CDR3 consists of 15 residues. Looked up from germline, CDR1 is MDHEN and CDR2 is SYDVKM. Trimming took 3 bases from V and 0 from J, leaving 10 bases between them. In DNA form, the CDR3 reads TGTGCCAGCAGTTTCGGGTACTCTAGCACAGATACGCAGTATTTT. Amino acid sequence: CASSFGYSSTDTQYF.

Only a few counts were recorded for this clonotype. This chain joins TRBV4-1 and TRBJ1-2; D is perhaps TRBD1 (6 bases). The CDR3 spans 17 residues. CDR1 MGHRA and CDR2 YSYEKL come from the germline V gene. Trimming stripped 6 bases from V and 3 bases from J, with 23 bases between. The CDR3 DNA reads TGCGCCAGCAGTGTTGGGGGGGCCCACCGATCCCACTATGGCTACACCTTC. The encoded protein is CASSVGGAHRSHYGYTF.

Details on this clonotype: One junction end disagrees with the germline gene, perhaps due to a read error. The rearrangement joins TRBV6-5 to TRBJ2-3; D may be TRBD1 or TRBD2 (5 bases each). CDR3 size: 19 residues. Germline V gene data show CDR1 as MNHEY and CDR2 as SVGAGI. The CDR3: CASSYSRWNSGPGTGTQYF. As DNA, the CDR3 is TGTGCCAGCAGTTACTCGCGCTGGAACAGCGGTCCGGGCACAGGTACGCAGTATTTT.

The V gene is TRBV6-2 or TRBV6-3, the J gene TRBJ1-6; D is unresolved. This CDR3 is 14 amino acids long. V lost 7 bases and J 7 bases, leaving 14 bases between the germline ends. Per the germline V gene, CDR1 is MNHEY and CDR2 is SVGEGT. The CDR3 sequence: CASTLDLGNSPLHF. The CDR3 DNA is TGTGCCAGCACCCTCGATCTGGGGAATTCACCCCTCCACTTT.

This clonotype was picked up a small number of times. The CDR3 DNA sequence: TGTGCCAGCAGCAGAGAGGGGTACTATGGCTACACCTTC. Translated: CASSREGYYGYTF. The V call is TRBV6-6, the J call TRBJ1-2, with a possible D match to TRBD1 (5 bases). Germline CDR1 MNHNY, CDR2 SVGAGI (reference sequence). The CDR3 spans 13 residues. Trimming shortened V by 6 bases and J by 3 bases, and 11 bases separated the two germline ends.

This clonotype was picked up many times. J is TRBJ1-5 and V is TRBV2; D call uncertain. This CDR3 has 13 amino acids. CDR1 is SNHLY and CDR2 is FYNNEI in the germline V gene. The ends were cut back, 6 bases at V and 7 bases at J, with 13 bases in the middle. The CDR3 sequence is CASRGLGRQPQHF. In DNA, the CDR3 is TGTGCCAGCAGGGGTTTGGGCCGGCAGCCCCAGCATTTT. Based on the CDR3 plus reference TRBV2 and TRBJ1-5, the full variable domain is EPEVTQTPSHQVTQMGQEVILRCVPISNHLYFYWYRQILGQKVEFLVSFYNNEISEKSEIFDDQFSVERPDGSNFTLKIRSTKLEDSAMYFCASRGLGRQPQHFGDGTRLSIL.

This clonotype was detected a few times. The gene calls are TRBV5-6 and TRBJ2-7; TRBD1 is a possible D gene (8 bases). The CDR3 is 17 residues long. The germline gives CDR1 SGHDT, CDR2 YYEEEE. Trimming cost V 0 bases and J 9 bases, with 25 bases left between them. The CDR3 nucleotides read TGTGCCAGCAGCTTGGGCAGCGGGACAGGACCCTACGAGATGCAGTACTTC. It codes for CASSLGSGTGPYEMQYF. Full variable domain (rest looked up from reference TRBV5-6 and TRBJ2-7): DAGVTQSPTHLIKTRGQQVTLRCSPKSGHDTVSWYQQALGQGPQFIFQYYEEEERQRGNFPDRFSGHQFPNYSSELNVNALLLGDSALYLCASSLGSGTGPYEMQYFGPGTRLTVT.

This clonotype was counted a few times. The rearrangement links TRBV4-1 to TRBJ2-3; D is undetermined. This CDR3 has 14 amino acids. The germline V gene encodes CDR1 MGHRA and CDR2 YSYEKL. Between the trimmed V and J ends, which lost 10 bases and 5 bases, there was a span of 19 bases. The CDR3 here is CATGEGRSRDTQYF. The CDR3 DNA sequence: TGCGCCACCGGCGAAGGCAGGTCCCGAGATACGCAGTATTTT.

The V call is TRBV5-4, the J call TRBJ2-2; 9 bases map to TRBD1. Germline V gene data show CDR1 as SGHNT and CDR2 as YYREEE (reference sequence). The CDR3 length is 14 residues. J was trimmed by 6 bases and V by 4 bases; bases with no gene match: 4. The CDR3 loop reads CASSTTGGPGELFF. The CDR3 bases are TGTGCCAGCAGCACCACAGGGGGCCCCGGGGAGCTGTTTTTT.

The rearrangement joins TRBV2 to TRBJ1-1; the D is unclear. CDR3 length equals 13 residues. The V and J ends lost 9 bases and 7 bases respectively, with 18 bases between them. Germline V gives CDR1 SNHLY, CDR2 FYNNEI. CDR3 sequence reads: CASKKTVAIEAFF. CDR3 DNA sequence: TGTGCCAGTAAAAAGACGGTCGCTATTGAAGCTTTCTTT.

This clonotype was seen a few times. V usage is TRBV6-1 and J usage is TRBJ1-4; 8 bases agree with TRBD1. CDR3 length: 15 amino acids. The germline gives CDR1 MNHNS, CDR2 SASEGT. The ends lost 1 base at V and 4 bases at J; junction bases unmatched: 2. The chain's CDR3 is CASSEGGQDNEKLFF. In DNA, the CDR3 is TGTGCCAGCAGTGAAGGGGGACAGGATAATGAAAAACTGTTTTTT.

This clonotype was seen only a few times. The J gene is TRBJ1-5, the V gene TRBV28; D remains ambiguous. V shed 5 bases and J shed 6 bases, with 11 bases lying between them. This CDR3 contains 13 residues. From germline, CDR1 is MDHEN and CDR2 SYDVKM. The chain's CDR3 is CASSPHGGQPQHF. DNA of the CDR3: TGTGCCAGCAGTCCCCATGGCGGTCAGCCCCAGCATTTT.

This clonotype came up many times. The J gene is TRBJ1-4, the V gene TRBV29-1; the D gene is possibly TRBD1 (5 bases). The ends were cut back, 1 base at V and 4 bases at J, with 13 bases in the middle. Germline CDR1 and CDR2: SQVTM and ANQGSEA. This CDR3 contains 15 residues. DNA for the CDR3: TGCAGCGTTGAAGGTTCGACAGAGAATAATGAAAAACTGTTTTTT. Translated, it gives CSVEGSTENNEKLFF.

The chain links TRBV15 to TRBJ2-5; unclear D gene. Germline V gene sequence: CDR1 LNHNV, CDR2 YYDKDF (reference sequence). Trimming shortened V by 0 bases and J by 2 bases, and 10 bases separated the two germline ends. CDR3 size: 15 residues. This CDR3 is CATSRESSLQETQYF. DNA for the CDR3: TGTGCCACCAGCAGAGAGAGCTCCTTACAAGAGACCCAGTACTTC.

This clonotype was counted only a few times. The gene calls are TRBV7-2 and TRBJ2-5; a weak D match, TRBD2 (6 bases). The V end was cut by 7 bases, the J end by 4 bases, with 16 bases between. Germline V gene data show CDR1 as SGHTA and CDR2 as FQGNSA. This CDR3 has 14 residues. Here the CDR3 reads CASKPSRGGETQYF. The CDR3 DNA reads as TGTGCCAGCAAGCCTTCTAGGGGAGGAGAGACCCAGTACTTC.

The V call is TRBV20-1, the J call TRBJ2-2, with unresolved D. The V end lost 6 bases, the J end lost 0 bases, and 11 bases lay between the germline ends. Germline CDR1 DFQATT, CDR2 SNEGSKA (reference sequence). This CDR3 region has 14 residues. CDR3 residues: CSAPRQANTGELFF. CDR3 DNA sequence: TGCAGTGCCCCTAGGCAGGCGAACACCGGGGAGCTGTTTTTT.

The genes are TRBV6-1 and TRBJ1-3, with 8 bases lining up with TRBD1. This CDR3 has 14 amino acids. Germline-derived CDR1 and CDR2 are MNHNS and SASEGT. V lost 2 bases to trimming and J lost 5 bases; unmatched junction nucleotides: 2. The CDR3 sequence is CASSEQGARNTIYF. CDR3 bases: TGTGCCAGCAGTGAACAGGGGGCAAGAAACACCATATATTTT.